What follows are 23 T cell receptor beta chains derived from one specimen sequenced in a study of STAT5B mutations in CD4+ large granular lymphocyte leukemia. Sequencing used immunoSEQ multiplex PCR; TCRdb keeps in-frame clones, though not all of them. The table includes roughly 30,000 clones, 75% to 85% detected once. Sequenced material: CD4+ T cells from blood buffy coats. Source of these receptors: a human donor in good health.

J is TRBJ2-7 and V is TRBV19; 7 bases agree with TRBD1. Germline assignment: CDR1 LNHDA and CDR2 SQIVND (reference sequence). The ends lost 2 bases at V and 5 bases at J; junction bases unmatched: 6. This CDR3 is 14 amino acids long. Here the CDR3 reads CASSINRGWNEQYF. Written as DNA, the CDR3 is TGTGCCAGTAGTATAAACAGGGGCTGGAACGAGCAGTACTTC.

This chain connects TRBV9 to TRBJ2-7, with TRBD1 matching over 8 bases. V lost 4 bases and J lost 2; bases outside the gene matches: 8. The CDR3 has 15 amino acids. Germline lookup yields CDR1 SGDLS and CDR2 YYNGEE. CDR3: CASSPRQGATYEQYF. The DNA of the CDR3 is TGTGCCAGCAGCCCCCGCCAGGGGGCCACCTACGAGCAGTACTTC.

V is TRBV7-2 and J is TRBJ1-4, with D maybe TRBD1 (5 bases). This CDR3 has 15 residues. Looked up from germline, CDR1 is SGHTA and CDR2 is FQGNSA. V lost 5 bases to trimming and J lost 8 bases, with 18 bases between them. In nucleotides, the CDR3 is TGTGCCAGCAGCCCAGCGGGAGGGGCCTGGGAAAAACTGTTTTTT. Its translation is CASSPAGGAWEKLFF.

This chain joins TRBV7-2 and TRBJ1-2, with TRBD1 as a possible D gene (5 bases). CDR1 is SGHTA, CDR2 FQGNSA, per germline. There are 15 residues in the CDR3. V lost 3 bases and J lost 2, with 13 bases in between. This chain's CDR3 is CASSLPGGINYGYTF. DNA for the CDR3: TGTGCCAGCAGCTTGCCGGGGGGGATAAACTATGGCTACACCTTC.

The chain carries TRBV19 and TRBJ2-2; 11 bases fit TRBD2. The CDR3 contains 16 residues. J was trimmed by 4 bases and V by 6 bases; bases with no gene match: 7. CDR1 LNHDA and CDR2 SQIVND come from the germline V gene (reference sequence). CDR3 bases: TGTGCCAGTAGCGACCTAGCGGGAGGTGTCACCGGGGAGCTGTTTTTT. This sequence encodes CASSDLAGGVTGELFF.

The J gene is TRBJ1-1, the V gene TRBV16, with D possibly being TRBD1 (5 bases). Trimming left V 0 bases short and J 2 bases short, with 7 bases between. This CDR3 is 14 amino acids long. CDR1 KGHSY and CDR2 FQNENV come from the germline V gene. The CDR3 spells CASSQSRGNTEAFF. DNA of the CDR3: TGTGCCAGCAGCCAATCGAGGGGAAACACTGAAGCTTTCTTT.

V gene TRBV4-1 combines with J gene TRBJ2-1, with D perhaps matching TRBD1 (9 bases). The length of the CDR3 is 15 residues. The germline gives CDR1 MGHRA, CDR2 YSYEKL. The V and J ends lost 4 bases and 8 bases respectively, with 18 bases between them. CDR3 sequence (DNA): TGCGCCAGCAGCCCGGGACAGGGACTAGTTGATGAGCAGTTCTTC. Encoded protein: CASSPGQGLVDEQFF.

This clone was recorded a few times. V and J are TRBV18 and TRBJ2-5; perhaps TRBD2 as D (5 bases). The V gene lost 0 bases and the J gene lost 5 bases, with 10 bases spanning the gap. The germline gives CDR1 KGHSH, CDR2 LQKENI. The CDR3 spans 14 residues. CDR3 nucleotide sequence: TGTGCCAGCTCACCACCCGGGATGGGGGAGACCCAGTACTTC. Protein sequence: CASSPPGMGETQYF.

The rearrangement uses TRBV25-1 and TRBJ2-2; TRBD2 might be the D (5 bases). The CDR3 consists of 15 residues. V lost 7 bases and J lost 5, with 17 bases in between. The V gene's germline CDR1 is MGHDK and CDR2 SYGVNS. The CDR3 region is CASKGPRPGTGELFF. The CDR3 coding sequence is TGTGCCAGCAAGGGTCCACGGCCGGGGACCGGGGAGCTGTTTTTT.

This clone is a singleton in its sample. The rearrangement joins TRBV7-2 to TRBJ2-1; 11 nucleotides agree with TRBD2. V lost 6 bases, J lost 7 bases, and 14 bases stayed unmatched. The CDR3 runs 17 residues. The germline CDR1 and CDR2 sequences are SGHTA and FQGNSA. The CDR3 here is CASSLRGLAVLRNEQFF. In DNA form, the CDR3 reads TGTGCCAGCAGTCTTAGGGGACTAGCGGTGTTACGGAATGAGCAGTTCTTC.

The chain couples TRBV29-1 to TRBJ2-7, with no clear D. Germline V gene data show CDR1 as SQVTM and CDR2 as ANQGSEA. Between the trimmed V and J ends, which lost 1 base and 3 bases, there was a span of 7 bases. The CDR3 consists of 12 residues. The CDR3 DNA reads TGCAGCGTTGAAGTTGGCTACTACGAGCAGTACTTC. Protein product: CSVEVGYYEQYF.

This clone has more than one count but fewer than ten. V is TRBV7-2 and J is TRBJ2-5; either TRBD1 or TRBD2 may fit D (6 bases each). The germline CDR1 and CDR2 sequences are SGHTA and FQGNSA. Trimming took off 1 base at V and 5 bases at J, with 14 bases between the two ends. This CDR3 comprises 15 residues. CDR3 in amino acids: CASSLGFRGQETQYF. The DNA of the CDR3 is TGTGCCAGCAGCTTAGGGTTCCGGGGGCAGGAGACCCAGTACTTC.

The CDR3 nucleotides are TGTGCCAGCAGCTTAGAGACAGCTGTTGGAGGCTACACCTTC. Translating gives CASSLETAVGGYTF. The chain combines TRBV7-9 with TRBJ1-2; possible D gene TRBD1, 5 bases. This CDR3 contains 14 residues. Germline V CDR1 and CDR2: SEHNR, FQNEAQ (reference sequence). Between the trimmed V and J ends, which lost 1 base and 8 bases, there was a span of 14 bases.

The chain links TRBV28 to TRBJ1-1; TRBD1 agrees at 7 bases. This CDR3 has 15 residues. Germline assignment: CDR1 MDHEN and CDR2 SYDVKM. Losses at the gene ends were 8 bases for V and 3 bases for J; bases not matched to a gene: 12. The CDR3 nucleotides are TGTGCCAGCCACGGGACAGCCAAAGGGGACACTGAAGCTTTCTTT. It specifies CASHGTAKGDTEAFF.

The chain carries TRBV4-3 and TRBJ1-2; a possible D gene is TRBD1 (5 bases). The CDR3 contains 14 residues. V lost 1 base to trimming and J lost 7 bases, with 13 bases between them. Germline V lookup: CDR1 LGHNA, CDR2 YSLEER. DNA for the CDR3: TGCGCCAGCAGCCAAGTTTTGGGGGGAGGTGGCTACACCTTC. Its protein product is CASSQVLGGGGYTF.

This clone was counted a few times. This sequence joins TRBV5-1 and TRBJ1-4; possibly TRBD1 for D (5 bases). CDR1 is SGHRS, CDR2 YFSETQ, per germline. Trimming cost V 4 bases and J 5 bases, with 9 bases left between them. This CDR3 is built from 13 residues. Written as DNA, the CDR3 is TGCGCCAGCAGCCCGGGGCCGAATGAAAAACTGTTTTTT. Translated: CASSPGPNEKLFF.

The V gene is TRBV7-3, the J gene TRBJ2-2; maybe TRBD2 (7 bases). The length of the CDR3 is 16 residues. Germline V gives CDR1 SGHTA, CDR2 FQGTGA. V lost 5 bases and J 0 bases, leaving 13 bases between the germline ends. The CDR3 DNA follows: TGTGCCAGCAGCCTTACGGGGGGCGCGAACACCGGGGAGCTGTTTTTT. Translated: CASSLTGGANTGELFF. The full variable domain, completed using reference TRBV7-3 and TRBJ2-2, is GAGVSQTPSNKVTEKGKYVELRCDPISGHTALYWYRQSLGQGPEFLIYFQGTGAADDSGLPNDRFFAVRPEGSVSTLKIQRTERGDSAVYLCASSLTGGANTGELFFGEGSRLTVL.

The V and J genes are TRBV9 and TRBJ2-1, with TRBD2 matching 12 bases. J lost 5 bases, V lost 2 bases, and 2 bases had no gene match. Germline CDR1 reads SGDLS; CDR2 reads YYNGEE. The CDR3 consists of 15 residues. The CDR3: CASSVTSGSHNEQFF. The CDR3 DNA sequence: TGTGCCAGCAGCGTGACTAGCGGGAGCCACAATGAGCAGTTCTTC.

The chain employs TRBV29-1 and TRBJ1-6; 9 bases align to TRBD1. Germline V lookup: CDR1 SQVTM, CDR2 ANQGSEA. The V segment lost 6 bases and the J segment 4 bases; nucleotides outside the gene matches: 4. This CDR3 region has 14 residues. The CDR3 sequence is CSVRDRAYNSPLHF. CDR3 bases: TGCAGCGTAAGGGACAGGGCTTATAATTCACCCCTCCACTTT.

The V gene is TRBV7-9, the J gene TRBJ2-2; perhaps D is TRBD1 or TRBD2 (6 bases each). The germline V gene encodes CDR1 SEHNR and CDR2 FQNEAQ (reference sequence). This CDR3 spans 15 amino acids. V lost 4 bases and J lost 5, with 14 bases in between. As DNA, the CDR3 is TGTGCCAGCAGCTCAATCCAGGGGAGGACCGGGGAGCTGTTTTTT. Translation: CASSSIQGRTGELFF.

In its sample, this clone was seen once. J is TRBJ1-2 and V is TRBV9; D gene unclear. The CDR3 has 12 residues. Trimming shortened V by 4 bases and J by 0 bases, and 4 bases separated the two germline ends. Looked up from germline, CDR1 is SGDLS and CDR2 is YYNGEE. The CDR3 is CASSRSNYGYTF. The CDR3 region has the DNA TGTGCCAGCAGCCGATCTAACTATGGCTACACCTTC.

The chain has TRBV14 and TRBJ1-3, with no clear D. This CDR3 is built from 14 residues. Trimming stripped 3 bases from V and 0 bases from J, with 6 bases between. Per germline, CDR1 SGHDN and CDR2 FVKESK. DNA for the CDR3: TGTGCCAGCAGCCAGGCCAACTCTGGAAACACCATATATTTT. Translation: CASSQANSGNTIYF.

This chain links TRBV6-1 with TRBJ1-3; no firm D call. V lost 4 bases and J 0 bases, leaving 7 bases between the germline ends. Germline-derived CDR1 and CDR2 are MNHNS and SASEGT. The CDR3 extends over 14 amino acids. The CDR3 loop reads CASSGTNSGNTIYF. The CDR3 bases are TGTGCCAGCAGTGGGACGAACTCTGGAAACACCATATATTTT.